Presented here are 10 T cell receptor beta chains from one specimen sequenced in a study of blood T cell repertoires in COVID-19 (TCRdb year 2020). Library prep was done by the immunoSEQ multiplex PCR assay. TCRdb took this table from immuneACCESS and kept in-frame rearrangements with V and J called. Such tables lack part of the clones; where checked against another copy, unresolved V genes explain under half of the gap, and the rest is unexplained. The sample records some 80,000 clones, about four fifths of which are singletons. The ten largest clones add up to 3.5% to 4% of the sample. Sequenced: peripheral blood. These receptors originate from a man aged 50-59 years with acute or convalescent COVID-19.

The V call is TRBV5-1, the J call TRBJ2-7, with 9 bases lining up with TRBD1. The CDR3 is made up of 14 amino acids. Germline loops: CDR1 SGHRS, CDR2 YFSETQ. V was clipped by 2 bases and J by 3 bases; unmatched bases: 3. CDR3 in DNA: TGCGCCAGCAGCTTCGGGACAGGGAGCTACGAGCAGTACTTC. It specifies CASSFGTGSYEQYF.

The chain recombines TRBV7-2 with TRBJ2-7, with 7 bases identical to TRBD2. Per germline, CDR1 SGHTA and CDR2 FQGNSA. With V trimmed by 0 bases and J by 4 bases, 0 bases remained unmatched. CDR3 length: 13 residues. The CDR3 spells CASSLAGGYEQYF. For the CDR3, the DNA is TGTGCCAGCAGCTTAGCGGGGGGGTACGAGCAGTACTTC. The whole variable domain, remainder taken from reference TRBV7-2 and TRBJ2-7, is GAGVSQSPSNKVTEKGKDVELRCDPISGHTALYWYRQSLGQGLEFLIYFQGNSAPDKSGLPSDRFSAERTGGSVSTLTIQRTQQEDSAVYLCASSLAGGYEQYFGPGTRLTVT.

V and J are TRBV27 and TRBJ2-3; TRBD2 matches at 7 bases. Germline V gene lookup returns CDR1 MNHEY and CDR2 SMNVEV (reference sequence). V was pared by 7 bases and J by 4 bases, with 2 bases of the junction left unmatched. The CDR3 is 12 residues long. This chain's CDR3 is CASMGGADTQYF. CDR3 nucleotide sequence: TGTGCCAGCATGGGGGGGGCAGATACGCAGTATTTT.

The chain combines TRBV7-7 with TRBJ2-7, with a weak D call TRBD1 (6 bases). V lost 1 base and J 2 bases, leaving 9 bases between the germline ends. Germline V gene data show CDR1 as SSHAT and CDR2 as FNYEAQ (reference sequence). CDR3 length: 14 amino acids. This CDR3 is CASSLGRGTYEQYF. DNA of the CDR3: TGTGCCAGCAGCTTAGGCAGGGGAACCTACGAGCAGTACTTC.

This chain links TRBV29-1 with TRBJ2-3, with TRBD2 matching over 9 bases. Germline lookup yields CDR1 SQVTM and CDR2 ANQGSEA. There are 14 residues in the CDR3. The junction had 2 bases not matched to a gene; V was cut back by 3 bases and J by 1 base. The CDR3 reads CSVDRTSGTDTQYF. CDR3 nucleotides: TGCAGCGTTGATAGGACTAGCGGCACAGATACGCAGTATTTT.

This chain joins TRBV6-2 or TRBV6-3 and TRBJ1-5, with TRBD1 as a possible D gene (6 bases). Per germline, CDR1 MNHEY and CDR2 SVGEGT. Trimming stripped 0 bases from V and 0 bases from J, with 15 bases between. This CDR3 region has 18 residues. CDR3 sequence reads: CASSYSIGGAYSNQPQHF. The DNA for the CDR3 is TGTGCCAGCAGTTACTCCATCGGGGGGGCCTATAGCAATCAGCCCCAGCATTTT.

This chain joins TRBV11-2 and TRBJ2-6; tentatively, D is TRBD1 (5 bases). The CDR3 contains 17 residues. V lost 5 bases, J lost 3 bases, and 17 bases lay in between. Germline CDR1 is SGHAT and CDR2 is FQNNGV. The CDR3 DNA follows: TGTGCCAGCAGCGGAAACGCCCAGGGAAGTGGGGCCAACGTCCTGACTTTC. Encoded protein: CASSGNAQGSGANVLTF.

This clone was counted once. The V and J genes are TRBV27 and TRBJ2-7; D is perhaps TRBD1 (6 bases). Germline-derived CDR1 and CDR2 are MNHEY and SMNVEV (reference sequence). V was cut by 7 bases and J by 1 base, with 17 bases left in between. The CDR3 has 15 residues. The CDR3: CASTLRGTGSYEQYF. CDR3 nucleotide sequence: TGTGCCAGCACCCTCCGAGGAACAGGGTCCTACGAGCAGTACTTC.

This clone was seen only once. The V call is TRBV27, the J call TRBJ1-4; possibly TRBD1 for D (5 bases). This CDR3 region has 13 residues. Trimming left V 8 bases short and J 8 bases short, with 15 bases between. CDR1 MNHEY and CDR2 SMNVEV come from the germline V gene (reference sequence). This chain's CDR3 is CASGGNPREKLFF. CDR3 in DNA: TGTGCCAGCGGGGGGAACCCCAGAGAAAAACTGTTTTTT.

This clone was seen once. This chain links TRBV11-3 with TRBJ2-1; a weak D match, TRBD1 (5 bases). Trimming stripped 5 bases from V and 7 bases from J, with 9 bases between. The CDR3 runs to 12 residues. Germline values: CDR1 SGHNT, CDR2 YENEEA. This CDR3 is CASSTQGNEQFF. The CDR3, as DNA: TGTGCCAGCAGCACGCAGGGAAATGAGCAGTTCTTC.